One and the same sample provided the 4 T cell receptor beta chains below, sequenced in a study of cytomegalovirus exposure and HLA in healthy donors. 60 Vbeta and 13 Jbeta primers were used in PCR. Here immunoSEQ multiplex PCR was the method, and the copy in TCRdb shows in-frame clones only, minus some. The data contain some 120,000 clones, 17% of them singletons. The sample taken for sequencing was PBMCs. Receptors were obtained from a female donor in good health and CMV-seropositive.

This clone has only a few counts. This chain joins TRBV5-5 and TRBJ2-5; TRBD2 agrees at 15 bases. The CDR3 has 19 amino acids. Germline V CDR1 and CDR2: SGHKS, YYEKEE (reference sequence). V lost 5 bases to trimming and J lost 5 bases; unmatched junction nucleotides: 16. The CDR3 sequence: CASSVRGTSGGNLQETQYF. The CDR3 DNA is TGTGCCAGCAGTGTGCGTGGGACTAGCGGGGGGAACCTTCAGGAGACCCAGTACTTC.

The V and J genes are TRBV5-6 and TRBJ2-3; 7 nucleotides align to TRBD1. Germline V gives CDR1 SGHDT, CDR2 YYEEEE. Losses at the gene ends were 4 bases for V and 2 bases for J; bases not matched to a gene: 7. The CDR3 covers 15 residues. DNA for the CDR3: TGTGCCAGCAGCAGCCGGGACAGACCCACAGATACGCAGTATTTT. Translation gives CASSSRDRPTDTQYF.

This clone was seen more than once but under ten times. J is TRBJ1-2 and V is TRBV28; D not resolved. The V gene's germline CDR1 is MDHEN and CDR2 SYDVKM. The V gene lost 3 bases and the J gene lost 4 bases, with 12 bases spanning the gap. The CDR3 totals 14 residues. The DNA for the CDR3 is TGTGCCAGCAGTTTCACCCGGGTCGGCTATGGCTACACCTTC. It translates to CASSFTRVGYGYTF.

This clone was counted only a few times. The rearrangement uses TRBV29-1 and TRBJ2-1; 9 nucleotides match TRBD2. This CDR3 is 14 amino acids long. The V gene end was trimmed by 2 bases and the J gene end by 4 bases; junction bases not matched to a gene: 3. Germline loops: CDR1 SQVTM, CDR2 ANQGSEA. CDR3 amino acids: CSVERLAAYNEQFF. The DNA of the CDR3 is TGCAGCGTTGAAAGACTAGCGGCGTACAATGAGCAGTTCTTC.